This T cell receptor beta chain was captured by sequencing in a study of blood T cell repertoires in COVID-19. About the study: Samples representing acute and convalescent COVID-19 were sourced from the United States, Italy and Spain. Sample material is recorded as cDNA or gDNA derived from T cells, B-cell-depleted T cells, or PBMCs.

Clones were sequenced by immunoSEQ multiplex PCR, and TCRdb holds only the in-frame ones, with some missing. The table records tens of thousands of clones, 90% of them present only once. CDR3 length: 13 amino acids. Trimming pared 1 base from V and 5 bases from J, leaving 11 bases between. CDR1 is GTSNPN and CDR2 is SVGIG in the germline V gene (reference sequence). The sequence was collected from a human donor in a cohort sampled during active COVID-19. This sequence joins TRBV30 and TRBJ2-5, with a possible D match to TRBD1 (5 bases). Sequences were obtained from peripheral blood. The CDR3 reads CAWSEDDSETQYF. The CDR3 region has the DNA TGTGCCTGGAGTGAAGACGACAGCGAGACCCAGTACTTC.